These 22 T cell receptor beta chains were all obtained from the same sample, sequenced in a study of T cell responses to AZD1222 COVID-19 vaccine. TCRdb's copy holds only in-frame clones and misses some; the assay was immunoSEQ multiplex PCR. The repertoire has just over 150,000 clones, around 86% of them found once; the top ten carry about a tenth. The input for sequencing was peripheral blood, taken 28 days after the second AZD1222 dose. The receptors here all came from an adult who received the AZD1222 COVID-19 vaccine.

The chain couples TRBV7-6 to TRBJ2-7; TRBD2 agrees at 8 bases. Looked up from germline, CDR1 is SGHVS and CDR2 is FNYEAQ. The CDR3 runs to 15 residues. V shed 5 bases, J shed 2 bases, and the junction held 8 bases outside the gene matches. The CDR3 is CASSIDSGAPYEQYF. The CDR3 nucleotides are TGTGCCAGCAGCATCGATAGCGGGGCTCCCTACGAGCAGTACTTC. Full variable domain (rest looked up from reference TRBV7-6 and TRBJ2-7): GAGVSQSPRYKVTKRGQDVALRCDPISGHVSLYWYRQALGQGPEFLTYFNYEAQQDKSGLPNDRFSAERPEGSISTLTIQRTEQRDSAMYRCASSIDSGAPYEQYFGPGTRLTVT.

The rearrangement uses TRBV5-6 and TRBJ2-1; possibly TRBD2 for D (6 bases). Germline CDR1 reads SGHDT; CDR2 reads YYEEEE. This CDR3 comprises 15 residues. Trimming removed 3 bases at V and 3 bases at J, with 13 bases between. As DNA, the CDR3 is TGTGCCAGCAGCTCGTTCGGGACTCGCTACAATGAGCAGTTCTTC. The encoded protein is CASSSFGTRYNEQFF. The complete variable domain, with remaining parts taken from reference TRBV5-6 and TRBJ2-1, reads DAGVTQSPTHLIKTRGQQVTLRCSPKSGHDTVSWYQQALGQGPQFIFQYYEEEERQRGNFPDRFSGHQFPNYSSELNVNALLLGDSALYLCASSSFGTRYNEQFFGPGTRLTVL.

The chain joins TRBV9 to TRBJ1-6; TRBD1 aligns across 9 bases. Germline values: CDR1 SGDLS, CDR2 YYNGEE. V was clipped by 3 bases and J by 6 bases; unmatched bases: 4. This CDR3 has 15 amino acids. The CDR3 loop is CASSEGTGSNSPLHF. The CDR3 nucleotides read TGTGCCAGCAGCGAGGGGACAGGGAGTAATTCACCCCTCCACTTT.

The V gene is TRBV29-1, the J gene TRBJ2-3; D is possibly TRBD2 (6 bases). Looked up from germline, CDR1 is SQVTM and CDR2 is ANQGSEA. The CDR3 runs 14 residues. Trimming pared 6 bases from V and 0 bases from J, leaving 13 bases between. CDR3 bases: TGCAGCGTCCTAGCGAGCACTAGCACAGATACGCAGTATTTT. Its translation is CSVLASTSTDTQYF.

The gene calls are TRBV5-1 and TRBJ2-7; the match to TRBD1 covers 7 bases. Germline-derived CDR1 and CDR2 are SGHRS and YFSETQ. The CDR3 has 15 amino acids. V shed 4 bases, J shed 3 bases, and the junction held 10 bases outside the gene matches. The CDR3 here is CASSLDLTGIYEQYF. CDR3 in DNA: TGCGCCAGCAGCCTGGATCTGACAGGGATCTACGAGCAGTACTTC.

This clone appeared a single time. The chain has TRBV24-1 and TRBJ2-1, with TRBD1 matching 7 bases. Germline assignment: CDR1 KGHDR and CDR2 SFDVKD. This CDR3 has 14 residues. With 4 bases clipped from V and 5 bases from J, the junction kept 4 bases outside the gene matches. This CDR3 reads CATSELQGNNEQFF. The CDR3 region has the DNA TGTGCCACCAGTGAACTACAGGGGAACAATGAGCAGTTCTTC.

CDR3 nucleotides: TGTGCCAGCAGCCGAGACTACGAGCAGTACTTC. Its translation: CASSRDYEQYF. This rearrangement joins TRBV3-1 (or the pseudogene TRBV3-2) to TRBJ2-7; unclear D gene. CDR1 LGHDT and CDR2 YNNKEL come from the germline V gene (reference sequence). The CDR3 contains 11 residues. V was pared by 4 bases and J by 3 bases, with 4 bases between.

The V and J genes are TRBV6-2 or TRBV6-3 and TRBJ2-5; perhaps TRBD1 as D (5 bases). The CDR3 consists of 18 residues. Per germline, CDR1 MNHEY and CDR2 SVGEGT. V lost 3 bases and J 2 bases, leaving 22 bases between the germline ends. CDR3 sequence: CASSYLQGSGWGQETQYF. DNA for the CDR3: TGTGCCAGCAGTTATTTGCAGGGTTCGGGTTGGGGTCAAGAGACCCAGTACTTC.

The genes are TRBV9 and TRBJ2-1; 9 bases align to TRBD2. Germline V gene lookup returns CDR1 SGDLS and CDR2 YYNGEE. The CDR3 runs to 14 residues. V lost 2 bases, J lost 4 bases, and 1 base stayed unmatched. This CDR3 reads CASSVGLAYNEQFF. CDR3 sequence (DNA): TGTGCCAGCAGCGTCGGACTAGCGTACAATGAGCAGTTCTTC.

The chain joins TRBV5-1 to TRBJ1-2, with 7 bases matching TRBD1. This CDR3 has 13 amino acids. V gave up 4 bases and J gave up 7 bases; unmatched junction bases: 7. From germline, CDR1 is SGHRS and CDR2 YFSETQ. CDR3 protein: CASSATGESGYTF. CDR3 in DNA: TGCGCCAGCAGCGCCACAGGGGAAAGTGGCTACACCTTC.

This chain connects TRBV5-6 to TRBJ1-2, with D possibly being TRBD1 (5 bases). The CDR3 is made up of 14 amino acids. The germline CDR1 and CDR2 sequences are SGHDT and YYEEEE. Between the trimmed V and J ends, which lost 0 bases and 8 bases, there was a span of 14 bases. The CDR3 DNA follows: TGTGCCAGCAGCTTGGGGGCAGGGCGGCGAGGCTACACCTTC. Translating it yields CASSLGAGRRGYTF.

This clone was counted once. Different DNA sequences within this sample yield the same CDR3. The genes are TRBV11-2 and TRBJ1-1, with no clear D. Germline-derived CDR1 and CDR2 are SGHAT and FQNNGV. The CDR3 has 13 amino acids. V was clipped by 3 bases and J by 0 bases, with 5 bases between them. Written as DNA, the CDR3 is TGTGCCAGCAGCTTGGGTCTGAACACTGAAGCTTTCTTT. Translation gives CASSLGLNTEAFF.

V gene TRBV7-9 combines with J gene TRBJ2-3; TRBD2 matches 8 bases. J lost 5 bases, V lost 5 bases, and 3 bases had no gene match. The CDR3 runs to 13 residues. Germline CDR1 is SEHNR and CDR2 is FQNEAQ (reference sequence). CDR3 coding DNA: TGTGCCAGCAGCGGAAGCGGGGGAGATACGCAGTATTTT. Its protein is CASSGSGGDTQYF.

The chain has TRBV6-1 and TRBJ1-2, with a tentative D call TRBD1 (5 bases). CDR1 is MNHNS, CDR2 SASEGT, per germline. The CDR3 spans 13 residues. Trimming took 3 bases from V and 8 from J, leaving 13 bases between them. CDR3 in DNA: TGTGCCAGCAGTGAGCAGGGTTGGTACGGCTACACCTTC. This codes for CASSEQGWYGYTF.

The gene calls are TRBV6-2 or TRBV6-3 and TRBJ2-1; TRBD2 might be the D (6 bases). The CDR3 extends over 15 amino acids. With 5 bases removed from V and 7 bases from J, the gap between germline ends came to 18 bases. Germline V gene sequence: CDR1 MNHEY, CDR2 SVGEGT. The CDR3 protein is CASSLGFSRGNEQFF. The CDR3 DNA sequence: TGTGCCAGCAGTCTGGGCTTTTCCCGGGGGAATGAGCAGTTCTTC.

The V call is TRBV4-1, the J call TRBJ2-5; TRBD1 matches 11 bases. This CDR3 is built from 16 residues. The trim removed 3 bases at V and 2 bases at J, leaving 5 bases unmatched. CDR1 MGHRA and CDR2 YSYEKL come from the germline V gene. CDR3: CASSHPGQGGQETQYF. The CDR3 DNA reads as TGCGCCAGCAGCCACCCGGGACAGGGGGGGCAAGAGACCCAGTACTTC.

The V gene is TRBV2, the J gene TRBJ2-1; TRBD2 matches 9 bases. Germline CDR1 SNHLY, CDR2 FYNNEI. The CDR3 runs 13 residues. After removal of 7 bases from V and 6 bases from J, the junction contained 4 bases not matched to a gene. CDR3 sequence reads: CASKLTSGNEQFF. Written as DNA, the CDR3 is TGTGCCAGCAAATTGACTAGCGGCAATGAGCAGTTCTTC.

The rearrangement joins TRBV4-3 to TRBJ2-1, with 9 nucleotides matching TRBD2. CDR1 LGHNA and CDR2 YSLEER come from the germline V gene. Trimming took 4 bases from V and 3 from J; bases not matched to a gene: 10. The CDR3 loop spans 17 amino acids. The CDR3 reads CASSRNSGRPLYNEQFF. The CDR3 DNA is TGCGCCAGCAGCCGGAATAGCGGGAGACCTCTCTACAATGAGCAGTTCTTC.

The V gene is TRBV19, the J gene TRBJ2-1, with D hard to call. Germline CDR1 and CDR2: LNHDA and SQIVND (reference sequence). This CDR3 has 14 amino acids. Trimming cost V 0 bases and J 5 bases, with 8 bases left between them. The CDR3 sequence: CASSIDPSNNEQFF. The CDR3 DNA is TGTGCCAGTAGTATAGATCCTAGTAACAATGAGCAGTTCTTC.

This sequence joins TRBV7-9 and TRBJ2-1, with D possibly being TRBD2 (6 bases). Germline assignment: CDR1 SEHNR and CDR2 FQNEAQ (reference sequence). The CDR3 loop spans 16 amino acids. V was pared by 7 bases and J by 0 bases, with 16 bases between. The CDR3 region is CASTTLAGSSYNEQFF. The CDR3 region has the DNA TGTGCCAGCACCACCCTGGCGGGAAGCTCCTACAATGAGCAGTTCTTC.

The V call is TRBV19, the J call TRBJ2-6; 12 nucleotides match TRBD1. The CDR3 covers 19 residues. The V segment lost 5 bases and the J segment 2 bases; nucleotides outside the gene matches: 10. Looked up from germline, CDR1 is LNHDA and CDR2 is SQIVND (reference sequence). CDR3 sequence (DNA): TGTGCCAGTAGTGTCCCCGGGACAGGGGGCATTACTGGGGCCAACGTCCTGACTTTC. Residues: CASSVPGTGGITGANVLTF.

The chain carries TRBV5-4 and TRBJ1-1, with D tentatively TRBD1 (6 bases). CDR1 and CDR2 from the germline V gene are SGHNT and YYREEE (reference sequence). The CDR3 runs to 15 residues. The germline V and J ends were trimmed by 6 bases and 1 base, with 16 bases remaining between them. In DNA form, the CDR3 reads TGTGCCAGCACCGTTGCCAGAGGGGGGAACACTGAAGCTTTCTTT. Translated: CASTVARGGNTEAFF.